This is a list of T cell receptor beta chains from one sample in a study of blood T cell repertoires in COVID-19. Sequencing was performed with immunoSEQ multiplex PCR; in TCRdb, only in-frame clones are kept and a portion is missing. The sample lists around 150,000 clones; 85% were seen once. The sample comprised peripheral blood. The receptors originated from a human donor with acute or convalescent COVID-19. The donor label of this sample is uncertain. Both conserved end residues are part of each CDR3. The D gene is left open where the match is weak. Not all rows give a size; the values are once, few, many and, for expanded clones, a class.

once,TRBJ1-1,TRBD1,TRBV6-1,CASSEAGRDREAFF,TGTGCCAGCAGTGAAGCGGGACGGGACAGGGAAGCTTTCTTT
once,TRBJ2-3,TRBD2,TRBV24-1,CATSDRTSGATDTQYF,TGTGCCACCAGTGACAGGACTAGCGGGGCCACAGATACGCAGTATTTT
few,TRBJ1-3,NA,TRBV7-3,CASSSGEGSGNTIYF,TGTGCCAGCAGCTCAGGGGAGGGCTCTGGAAACACCATATATTTT
NA,TRBJ1-1,NA,TRBV27,CASKRNTEAFF,TGTGCCAGCAAGAGGAACACTGAAGCTTTCTTT
NA,TRBJ2-3,TRBD1,TRBV7-3,CASSSQGAGDTQYF,TGTGCCAGCAGCTCCCAGGGGGCCGGAGATACGCAGTATTTT
NA,TRBJ1-1,NA,TRBV20-1,CSASSGELVAEAFF,TGCAGTGCTAGTTCAGGGGAGCTTGTGGCTGAAGCTTTCTTT
NA,TRBJ2-7,TRBD1,TRBV10-3,CAISGTGLSYEQYF,TGTGCCATTTCCGGGACAGGGCTCTCCTACGAGCAGTACTTC
NA,TRBJ2-3,TRBD2,TRBV5-1,CASSLRRTSGGPTTDTQYF,TGCGCCAGCAGCTTGAGAAGGACTAGCGGGGGGCCCACCACAGATACGCAGTATTTT
NA,TRBJ2-7,NA,TRBV3-1/TRBV3-2,CASSHLGQSEQYF,TGTGCCAGCAGCCACCTTGGACAGAGCGAGCAGTACTTC
NA,TRBJ1-4,NA,TRBV20-1,CSAPASEKLFF,TGCAGTGCTCCAGCTAGCGAAAAACTGTTTTTT
few,TRBJ1-5,TRBD1,TRBV9,CASSSGQGNQPQHF,TGTGCCAGCAGCTCCGGACAGGGCAATCAGCCCCAGCATTTT
NA,TRBJ2-1,TRBD2,TRBV5-4,CASSLGLAGLSEQFF,TGTGCCAGCAGCTTGGGACTAGCGGGGCTTAGTGAGCAGTTCTTC
NA,TRBJ2-7,NA,TRBV11-2,CASSLTSIHVQEYF,TGTGCCAGCAGCTTAACTTCCATTCATGTCCAAGAGTACTTC
few,TRBJ2-2,TRBD1,TRBV18,CASSTDRVPPGELFF,TGTGCCAGCTCAACGGACAGGGTGCCCCCGGGGGAGCTGTTTTTT
NA,TRBJ1-2,TRBD1,TRBV15,CATSPRGTANYGYTF,TGTGCCACCAGCCCCCGAGGGACAGCTAACTATGGCTACACCTTC
NA,TRBJ2-3,TRBD2,TRBV6-4,CASSDSSGGPDTQYF,TGTGCCAGCAGTGATTCTAGCGGGGGGCCAGATACGCAGTATTTT
NA,TRBJ1-1,NA,TRBV7-3,CASSLAARGTEAFF,TGTGCCAGCAGCTTAGCCGCAAGGGGAACTGAAGCTTTCTTT
NA,TRBJ1-1,NA,TRBV15,CATSRDYGNTEAFF,TGTGCCACCAGCAGAGATTACGGGAACACTGAAGCTTTCTTT
NA,TRBJ2-3,TRBD2,TRBV9,CASSVATSGGNTQYF,TGTGCCAGCAGCGTAGCGACTAGCGGGGGAAATACGCAGTATTTT
NA,TRBJ1-5,NA,TRBV6-5,CASTQGVTSNQPQHF,TGTGCCAGCACCCAAGGGGTTACTAGCAATCAGCCCCAGCATTTT
NA,TRBJ2-2,NA,TRBV18,CASSPPRTGELFF,TGTGCCAGCTCACCACCGCGGACCGGGGAGCTGTTTTTT
once,TRBJ1-5,TRBD1,TRBV4-1,CASSQAPQGNYQPQHF,TGCGCCAGCAGCCAAGCCCCACAGGGGAACTATCAGCCCCAGCATTTT
NA,TRBJ2-3,TRBD2,TRBV7-2,CASESVGGYWDTQYF,TGTGCCAGCGAGTCTGTCGGGGGGTATTGGGATACGCAGTATTTT
NA,TRBJ2-7,TRBD1,TRBV11-2,CASSPRDRGLRQYF,TGTGCCAGCAGCCCCCGGGACAGGGGTCTCCGGCAGTACTTC
NA,TRBJ2-1,NA,TRBV7-2,CASSLRRADEQFF,TGTGCCAGCAGCTTAAGAAGAGCGGATGAGCAGTTCTTC
NA,TRBJ2-5,TRBD1,TRBV4-2,CASSQTGTGQETQYF,TGTGCCAGCAGCCAAACCGGGACAGGACAAGAGACCCAATACTTC
NA,TRBJ1-2,NA,TRBV12-3/TRBV12-4,CASSLRGDGYTF,TGTGCCAGCAGTTTACGGGGGGATGGCTACACCTTC
once,TRBJ1-1,NA,TRBV3-1/TRBV3-2,CASSLAGVNTEAFF,TGTGCCAGCAGCCTCGCGGGAGTGAACACTGAAGCTTTCTTT
NA,TRBJ1-5,NA,TRBV19,CASSVPGMGNQPQHF,TGTGCCAGTAGTGTCCCAGGGATGGGCAATCAGCCCCAGCATTTT
NA,TRBJ1-1,NA,TRBV19,CASSPNRQAVTEAFF,TGTGCCAGTAGCCCGAATCGACAGGCTGTCACTGAAGCTTTCTTT
NA,TRBJ2-7,TRBD1,TRBV5-6,CASSFMRGTGAQEQYF,TGTGCCAGCAGCTTCATGAGGGGGACAGGGGCTCAGGAGCAGTACTTC
NA,TRBJ1-2,NA,TRBV19,CASSPALGGDANYGYTF,TGTGCCAGTAGTCCCGCCCTCGGGGGGGACGCTAACTATGGCTACACCTTC
NA,TRBJ2-3,NA,TRBV20-1,CSSRATDTQYF,TGCAGTTCGAGGGCCACAGATACGCAGTATTTT
few,TRBJ1-2,TRBD1,TRBV6-2/TRBV6-3,CASSPRDRVTGYTF,TGTGCCAGCAGTCCCCGGGACAGGGTAACGGGCTACACCTTC
NA,TRBJ1-5,NA,TRBV6-5,CASSHGGVWEPQHF,TGTGCCAGCAGCCACGGGGGGGTTTGGGAGCCCCAGCATTTT
NA,TRBJ2-7,NA,TRBV7-9,CASSFTGLSYEQYF,TGTGCCAGCAGCTTCACAGGGCTCTCCTACGAGCAGTACTTC
NA,TRBJ2-3,NA,TRBV5-6,CASRLWTGRADTQYF,TGTGCCAGCAGACTGTGGACAGGGAGGGCAGATACGCAGTATTTT
NA,TRBJ2-2,TRBD2,TRBV3-1/TRBV3-2,CASRLLGLAGGNTGELFF,TGTGCCAGCAGGTTATTGGGACTAGCGGGGGGGAACACCGGGGAGCTGTTTTTT
NA,TRBJ1-3,TRBD1,TRBV7-2,CASSSYRDRGDTIYF,TGTGCCAGCAGCTCCTACCGGGACAGGGGAGACACCATATATTTT
NA,TRBJ1-5,NA,TRBV18,CASSPKRDSNQPQHF,TGTGCCAGCTCACCAAAGCGGGATAGCAATCAGCCCCAGCATTTT
NA,TRBJ2-5,NA,TRBV5-4,CASSFLPYQETQYF,TGTGCCAGCAGCTTTCTTCCGTACCAAGAGACCCAGTACTTC
NA,TRBJ2-7,NA,TRBV6-6,CASSSSSYEQYF,TGTGCCAGCAGCTCCAGCTCCTACGAGCAGTACTTC
once,TRBJ1-1,TRBD1,TRBV2,CASSPGQGGTEAFF,TGTGCCAGCAGCCCCGGACAGGGGGGCACTGAAGCTTTCTTT
NA,TRBJ1-3,TRBD1,TRBV7-8,CASSLEQGASSGNTIYF,TGTGCCAGCAGCTTAGAACAGGGGGCTTCGTCTGGAAACACCATATATTTT
few,TRBJ2-1,TRBD2,TRBV4-1,CASSQEVSGGSYNEQFF,TGCGCCAGCAGCCAAGAGGTGTCGGGGGGCTCCTACAATGAGCAGTTCTTC
NA,TRBJ1-2,NA,TRBV4-2,CASSQPGGGLGGYTF,TGTGCCAGCAGCCAACCCGGGGGGGGGTTGGGTGGCTACACCTTC
few,TRBJ2-7,NA,TRBV3-1/TRBV3-2,CASRGSGGGSYEQYF,TGTGCCAGCAGGGGCAGCGGCGGTGGGTCCTACGAGCAGTACTTC
NA,TRBJ2-3,NA,TRBV15,CATSWRDAADTQYF,TGTGCCACCAGCTGGCGGGACGCCGCAGATACGCAGTATTTT
once,TRBJ1-6,TRBD1,TRBV6-5,CASSGQADNSPLHF,TGTGCCAGCAGCGGACAGGCAGATAATTCACCCCTCCACTTT
NA,TRBJ1-5,TRBD1,TRBV6-5,CASNNRGSNQPQHF,TGTGCCAGCAACAACAGGGGTAGCAATCAGCCCCAGCATTTT
NA,TRBJ2-6,TRBD1,TRBV27,CASSFGTGTGANVLTF,TGTGCCAGCAGTTTCGGGACAGGGACTGGGGCCAACGTCCTGACTTTC
once,TRBJ1-4,TRBD1,TRBV23-1,CASSQLAQGVGNEKLFF,TGCGCCAGCAGTCAATTAGCACAGGGGGTGGGAAATGAAAAACTGTTTTTT
NA,TRBJ1-2,NA,TRBV4-2,CASSSLIPGGRDYGYTF,TGTGCCAGCAGCTCACTAATTCCGGGGGGGCGCGACTATGGCTACACCTTC
NA,TRBJ1-5,TRBD1,TRBV7-2,CASSPRDSQPQHF,TGTGCCAGCAGCCCCCGGGACAGCCAGCCCCAGCATTTT
NA,TRBJ2-1,TRBD2,TRBV11-2,CASSFLAGGINEQFF,TGTGCCAGCAGCTTCCTAGCGGGGGGGATCAATGAGCAGTTCTTC